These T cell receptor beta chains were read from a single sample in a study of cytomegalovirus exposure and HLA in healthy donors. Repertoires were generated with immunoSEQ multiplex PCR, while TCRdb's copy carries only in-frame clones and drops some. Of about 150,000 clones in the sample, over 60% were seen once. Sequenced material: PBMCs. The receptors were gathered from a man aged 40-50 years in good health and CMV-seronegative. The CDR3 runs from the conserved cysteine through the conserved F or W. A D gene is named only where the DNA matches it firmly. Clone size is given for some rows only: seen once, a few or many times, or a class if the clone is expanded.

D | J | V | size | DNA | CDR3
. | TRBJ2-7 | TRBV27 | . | TGTGCCACGGGTTCGGATCGCTACGAGCAGTACTTC | CATGSDRYEQYF
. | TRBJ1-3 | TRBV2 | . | TGTGCCAGCAGGAGTAACAGGGTCTCTGGAAACACCATATATTTT | CASRSNRVSGNTIYF
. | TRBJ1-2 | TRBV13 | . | TGTGCCAGCGCCCGGGGGGGGAACTATGGCTACACCTTC | CASARGGNYGYTF
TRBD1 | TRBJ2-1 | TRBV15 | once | TGTGCCACCAGCGCCCGGACAGGGGAGTTCGAGCAGTTCTTC | CATSARTGEFEQFF
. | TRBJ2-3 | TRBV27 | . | TGTGCCAGCAGTCCCTCGGAGAGGGCTGGGGAGTATTTT | CASSPSERAGEYF
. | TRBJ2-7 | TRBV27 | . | TGTGCCACCAAGGGAGCAGCGGCCTACGAGCAGTACTTC | CATKGAAAYEQYF
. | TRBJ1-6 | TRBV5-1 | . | TGCGCCAGCAGCTTTACGTCAGGGGCAAATTCACCCCTCAACTTT | CASSFTSGANSPLNF
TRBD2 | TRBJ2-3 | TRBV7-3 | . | TGTGCCAGCAGCCTAGCGGGGGGGGCGGATACGCAGTATTTT | CASSLAGGADTQYF
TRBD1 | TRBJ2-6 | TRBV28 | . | TGTGCCAGCAGCCAATATCTACTCCGGGACAGGGCCTCTGGGGCCAACGTCCTGACTTTC | CASSQYLLRDRASGANVLTF
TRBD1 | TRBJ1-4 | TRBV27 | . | TGTGCCAGCAGCCTACAGGGGGCCGGTGAAAAACTGTTTTTT | CASSLQGAGEKLFF
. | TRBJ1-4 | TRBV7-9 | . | TGTGCCAGCAGCTTATCACAGGATTCCGAAAAACTGTTTTTT | CASSLSQDSEKLFF
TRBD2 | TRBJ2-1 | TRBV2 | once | TGTGCCAGCCGCGGTAGCGGGGGGAATGAGCAGTTCTTC | CASRGSGGNEQFF
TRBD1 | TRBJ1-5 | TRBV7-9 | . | TGTGCCAGCAGCCAGGGACAGGGGGTAGGTGCTCAGCCCCAGCATTTT | CASSQGQGVGAQPQHF
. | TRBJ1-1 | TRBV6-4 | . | TGTGCCAGCAGTAAGGCGCGGCGGGGGCTTAACACTGAAGCTTTCTTT | CASSKARRGLNTEAFF
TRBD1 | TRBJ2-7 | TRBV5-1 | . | TGCGCCAGCAGCCCCCAAGCCAGGGGGTTTTACGAGCAGTACTTC | CASSPQARGFYEQYF
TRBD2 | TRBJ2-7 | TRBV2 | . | TGTGCCAGCAGTAGACTAGCGGGAGTCAGTGAGCAGTACTTC | CASSRLAGVSEQYF
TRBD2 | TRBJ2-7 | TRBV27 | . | TGTGCCAGCAGTTCTCTAGCGGGAGTTGCCGAGCAGTACTTC | CASSSLAGVAEQYF
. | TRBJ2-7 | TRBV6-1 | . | TGTGCCAGCAGTGAAGTACAGGGCGGCGAGCAGTACTTC | CASSEVQGGEQYF
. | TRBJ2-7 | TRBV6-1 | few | TGTGCCAGCAGTGAAATCGTGGACTACCCTCGCGAGCAGTACTTC | CASSEIVDYPREQYF
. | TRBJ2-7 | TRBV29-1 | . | TGCAGCGTTGGGAACAGGGCGGGCTCCTACGAGCAGTACTTC | CSVGNRAGSYEQYF
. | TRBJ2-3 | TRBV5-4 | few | TGTGCCAGCAGCTTGGGGGGGGAAGCTTATACGCAGTATTTT | CASSLGGEAYTQYF
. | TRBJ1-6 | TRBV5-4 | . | TGTGCCAGCAGCTTGACAGGGTTAAATAATTCACCCCTCCACTTT | CASSLTGLNNSPLHF
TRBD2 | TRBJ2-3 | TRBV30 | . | TGTGCCTGGAGTCATGGGGGGGACACAGATACGCAGTATTTT | CAWSHGGDTDTQYF
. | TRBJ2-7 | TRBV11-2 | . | TGTGCCAGCAGCTTAGAACCGGTGCAGGAGTACTTC | CASSLEPVQEYF
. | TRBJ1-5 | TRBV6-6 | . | TGTGCCAGCAGTTACTCGATACAGCGCAATCAGCCCCAGCATTTT | CASSYSIQRNQPQHF
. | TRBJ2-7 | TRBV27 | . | TGTGCCAGCAGGTGGAGTGGCATCAGCTCCTACGAGCAGTACTTC | CASRWSGISSYEQYF
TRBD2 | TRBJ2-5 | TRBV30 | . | TGTGCCATGGGACTAGCTTTCCGGGAGACCCAGTACTTC | CAMGLAFRETQYF
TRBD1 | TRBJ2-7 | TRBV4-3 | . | TGCGCCAGCAGCCAAGGGTTTACAGGGGCCTACGAGCAGTACTTC | CASSQGFTGAYEQYF
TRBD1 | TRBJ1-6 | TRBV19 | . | TGTGCCAGTAGTATAGAGGACAGGGCTTCACCCCTCCACTTT | CASSIEDRASPLHF
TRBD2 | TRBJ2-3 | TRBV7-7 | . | TGTGCCAGCAGCTTAGCAGCGGGAGGGACAGATACGCAGTATTTT | CASSLAAGGTDTQYF
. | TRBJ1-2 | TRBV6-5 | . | TGTGCCAGCAGATATGACAGAAACTATGGCTACACCTTC | CASRYDRNYGYTF
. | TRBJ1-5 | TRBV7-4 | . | TGTGCCAGCAGCCCGAGGGGACAACCGAGGACGGGTGAACCAAATCAGCCCCCGCATTTT | CASSPRGQPRTGEPNQPPHF
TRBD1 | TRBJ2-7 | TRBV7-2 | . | TGTGCCAGCAGCCAGGAGGGGACAGGGGCCTACGAGCAGTACTTC | CASSQEGTGAYEQYF
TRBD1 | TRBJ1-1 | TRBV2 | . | TGTGCCAGCAGGCTACGACAGGGTGACACTGAAGCTTTCTTT | CASRLRQGDTEAFF
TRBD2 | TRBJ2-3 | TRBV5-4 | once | TGTGCCAGCAGCTGGACTAGCGGGGGGGTTGCAGATACGCAGTATTTT | CASSWTSGGVADTQYF
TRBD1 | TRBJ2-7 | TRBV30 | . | TGTGCCTGGAGGAAACCGGGACAGGGAAGAGTAATGGTATCCTACGAGCAGTACTTC | CAWRKPGQGRVMVSYEQYF
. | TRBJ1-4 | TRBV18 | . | TGTGCCAGCTCACCACTTAAAGGGGAAGACGAAAAACTGTTTTTT | CASSPLKGEDEKLFF
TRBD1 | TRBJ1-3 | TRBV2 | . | TGTGCCAGCAGTGTCGAACAGGGGGCATACACCATATATTTT | CASSVEQGAYTIYF
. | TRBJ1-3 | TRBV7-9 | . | TGTGCCAGCAGCCCCTCCACGGGTGGAAACACCATATATTTT | CASSPSTGGNTIYF
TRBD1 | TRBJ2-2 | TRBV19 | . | TGTGCCAGTACGAGGCAGGGGGACACCGGGGAGCTGTTTTTT | CASTRQGDTGELFF
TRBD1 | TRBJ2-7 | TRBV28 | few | TGTGCCAGCAGTACCAGACTACGGGACAGAATCTACGAGCAGTACTTC | CASSTRLRDRIYEQYF
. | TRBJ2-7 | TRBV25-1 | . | TGTGCCAGCAGTCGTGGAGAGAGCTACGAGCAGTACTTC | CASSRGESYEQYF
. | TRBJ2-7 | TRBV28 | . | TGTGCCAGCAGTTTAATGGCCGGCAGGTTCTACGAGCAGTACTTC | CASSLMAGRFYEQYF
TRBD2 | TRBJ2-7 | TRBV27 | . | TGTGCCAGCAGTTTGACTAGCGGGAGTGCCTACGAGCAGTACTTC | CASSLTSGSAYEQYF
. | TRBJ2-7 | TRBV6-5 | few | TGTGCCAGCAGTTCAGGACTCGGGCAGCAGTACTTC | CASSSGLGQQYF
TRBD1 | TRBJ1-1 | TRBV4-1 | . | TGCGCCAGCAGCCGGGGGGCGACAGGGGGGCAGAACACTGAAGCTTTCTTT | CASSRGATGGQNTEAFF
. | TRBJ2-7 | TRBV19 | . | TGTGCCAGTAGTATAAGATTCGAGGAGTCGAGTTCCTACGAGCAGTACTTC | CASSIRFEESSSYEQYF
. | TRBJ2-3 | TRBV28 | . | TGTGCCAGCAGTTTAAGGGGTACGCAGTATTTT | CASSLRGTQYF
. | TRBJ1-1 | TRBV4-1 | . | TGCGCCAGCAGCCAAGCTGAGGTCCCCAGGACAGCGAACACTGAAGCTTTCTTT | CASSQAEVPRTANTEAFF
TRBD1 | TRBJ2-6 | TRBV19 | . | TGTGCCAGTAGTACAATCGGGGGACAGGGGAAAACAAGACCCTCTGGGGCCAACGTCCTGACTTTC | CASSTIGGQGKTRPSGANVLTF
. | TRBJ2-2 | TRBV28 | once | TGTGCCAGCAGTTTCAATACAGGGAACACCGGGGAGCTGTTTTTT | CASSFNTGNTGELFF
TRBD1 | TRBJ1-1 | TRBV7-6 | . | TGTGCCAGCAGCTCACAGGGGGGAACTGAAGCTTTCTTT | CASSSQGGTEAFF
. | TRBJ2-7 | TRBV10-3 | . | TGTGCCATCTGTCCTGCAGGGGCGGCCTACGAGCAGTACTTC | CAICPAGAAYEQYF
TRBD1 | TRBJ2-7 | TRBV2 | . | TGTGCCAGCAGTGAAAGGACAGGGGCTGCGGGGGAGCAGTACTTC | CASSERTGAAGEQYF
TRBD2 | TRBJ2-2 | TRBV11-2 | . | TGTGCCAGCAGCTTAATCGGGGGGGGGTGGGACACCGGGGAGCTGTTTTTT | CASSLIGGGWDTGELFF
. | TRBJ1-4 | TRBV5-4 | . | TGTGCCAGCAGCTTGGGGCGAGGAACTAATGAAAAACTGTTTTTT | CASSLGRGTNEKLFF
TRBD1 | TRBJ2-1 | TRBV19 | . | TGTGCCAGTAGTATAGCTGGGACAGGGTACAATGAGCAGTTCTTC | CASSIAGTGYNEQFF
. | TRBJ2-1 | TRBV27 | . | TGTGCCAGCAGAAACGGTAGAGCCGTTCTCAATGAGCAGTTCTTC | CASRNGRAVLNEQFF
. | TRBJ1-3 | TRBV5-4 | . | TGTGCCAGCAGGCCAGGGTCTGGAAACACCATATATTTT | CASRPGSGNTIYF
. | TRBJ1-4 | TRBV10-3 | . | TGTGCCATCAGTGAAAAAGACAGCGCAACTAATGAAAAACTGTTTTTT | CAISEKDSATNEKLFF